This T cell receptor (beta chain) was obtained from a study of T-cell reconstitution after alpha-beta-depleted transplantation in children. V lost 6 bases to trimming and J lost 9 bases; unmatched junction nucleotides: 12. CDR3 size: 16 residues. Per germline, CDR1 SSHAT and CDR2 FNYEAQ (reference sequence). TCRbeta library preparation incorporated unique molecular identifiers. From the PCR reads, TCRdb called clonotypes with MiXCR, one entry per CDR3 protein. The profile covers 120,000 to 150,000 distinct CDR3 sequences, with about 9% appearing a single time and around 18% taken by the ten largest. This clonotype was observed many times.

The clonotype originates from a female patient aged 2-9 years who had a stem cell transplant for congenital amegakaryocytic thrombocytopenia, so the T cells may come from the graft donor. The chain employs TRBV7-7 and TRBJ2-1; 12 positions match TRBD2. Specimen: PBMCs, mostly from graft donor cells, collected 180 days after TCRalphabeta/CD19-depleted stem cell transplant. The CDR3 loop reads CASSLGLAGTQGEQFF. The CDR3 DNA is TGTGCCAGCAGTCTCGGACTAGCGGGGACGCAGGGTGAGCAGTTCTTC.